This T cell receptor (beta chain) derives from a study of T-cell reconstitution after alpha-beta-depleted transplantation in children. The library targeted TCRbeta and was prepared with unique molecular identifiers. Each CDR3 protein gets one entry after TCRdb re-called the PCR reads with MiXCR. The data contain roughly 500,000 distinct CDR3 sequences, about 31% of them singletons. Trimming cost V 8 bases and J 6 bases, with 14 bases left between them. The CDR3 is made up of 13 amino acids. The germline CDR1 and CDR2 sequences are ENHRY and SYGVKD. This clonotype was seen a few times. The sequence was collected from a human donor who donated a stem cell graft to a child with aplastic anemia. The chain carries TRBV10-3 and TRBJ2-4; no definite D call. This specimen consisted of PBMCs from the stem cell graft donor, obtained from the stem cell graft. This CDR3 is CAIGLGIGNIQYF. In DNA form, the CDR3 reads TGTGCCATCGGGCTGGGGATCGGAAACATTCAGTACTTC.